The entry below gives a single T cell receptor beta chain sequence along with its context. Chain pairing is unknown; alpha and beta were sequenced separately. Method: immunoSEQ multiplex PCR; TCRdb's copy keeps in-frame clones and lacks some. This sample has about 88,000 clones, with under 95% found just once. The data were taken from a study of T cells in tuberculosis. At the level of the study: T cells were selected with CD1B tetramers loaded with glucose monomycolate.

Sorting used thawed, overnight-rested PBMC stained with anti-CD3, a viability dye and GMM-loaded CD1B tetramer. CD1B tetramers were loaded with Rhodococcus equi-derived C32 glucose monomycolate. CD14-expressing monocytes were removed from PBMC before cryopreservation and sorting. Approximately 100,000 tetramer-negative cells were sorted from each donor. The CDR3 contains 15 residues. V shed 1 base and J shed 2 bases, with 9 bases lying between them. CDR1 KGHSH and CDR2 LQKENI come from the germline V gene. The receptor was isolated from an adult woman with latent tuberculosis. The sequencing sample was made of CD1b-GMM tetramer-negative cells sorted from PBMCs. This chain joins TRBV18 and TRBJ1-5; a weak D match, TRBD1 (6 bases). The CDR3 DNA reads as TGTGCCAGCTCACCACGAGCAGGGGGCAATCAGCCCCAGCATTTT. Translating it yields CASSPRAGGNQPQHF. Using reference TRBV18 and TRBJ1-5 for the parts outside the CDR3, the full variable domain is NAGVMQNPRHLVRRRGQEARLRCSPMKGHSHVYWYRQLPEEGLKFMVYLQKENIIDESGMPKERFSAEFPKEGPSILRIQQVVRGDSAAYFCASSPRAGGNQPQHFGDGTRLSIL.